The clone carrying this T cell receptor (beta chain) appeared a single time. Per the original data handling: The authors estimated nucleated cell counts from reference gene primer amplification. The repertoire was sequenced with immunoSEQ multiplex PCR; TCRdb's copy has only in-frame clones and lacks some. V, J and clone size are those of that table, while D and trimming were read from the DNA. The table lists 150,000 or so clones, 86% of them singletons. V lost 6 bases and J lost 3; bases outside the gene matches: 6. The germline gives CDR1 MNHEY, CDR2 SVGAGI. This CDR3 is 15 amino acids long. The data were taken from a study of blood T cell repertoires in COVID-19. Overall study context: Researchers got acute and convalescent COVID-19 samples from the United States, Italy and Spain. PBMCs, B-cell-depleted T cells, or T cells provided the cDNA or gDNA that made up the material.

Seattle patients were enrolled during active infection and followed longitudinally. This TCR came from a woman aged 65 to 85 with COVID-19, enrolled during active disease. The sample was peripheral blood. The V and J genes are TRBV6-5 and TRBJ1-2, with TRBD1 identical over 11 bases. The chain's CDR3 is CASRTGTGGHYGYTF. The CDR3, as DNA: TGTGCCAGCAGAACCGGGACAGGGGGGCACTATGGCTACACCTTC.